This T cell receptor (beta chain) derives from a study of blood T cell repertoires in COVID-19. Overall study: Material from acute and convalescent COVID-19 was sourced from the United States, Italy and Spain. T cells, B-cell-depleted T cells, or PBMCs supplied cDNA or gDNA.

The authors' processing: Amplification with reference gene primers provided the estimates of nucleated cell counts. Using immunoSEQ multiplex PCR, the repertoire was profiled, and TCRdb retains in-frame clones only, with some absent. That table gives V, J and clone size, and the DNA gave D and trimming. Seen here are about 190,000 clones, 80% to 90% observed once, and the top ten hold less than 20%. The clonotype was recovered from a human donor in a cohort sampled during active COVID-19. Sample: peripheral blood.

CDR3 sequence reads: CASSLLISGANVLTF. The CDR3 DNA reads TGTGCCAGCAGCTTGTTAATTTCTGGGGCCAACGTCCTGACTTTC. The chain is built from TRBV5-5 and TRBJ2-6, with unresolved D. Germline V gene lookup returns CDR1 SGHKS and CDR2 YYEKEE (reference sequence). The CDR3 covers 15 residues. V lost 1 base to trimming and J lost 1 base, with 6 bases between them.